These 19 T cell receptor beta chains were sequenced from one sample in a study of T cells in Graves' hyperthyroidism and ophthalmopathy. Amplified TCR beta CDR3 regions came from RNA transcripts. HTBI primers drove first-round RT-PCR of the TCR CDR3. TCRdb ran MiXCR on the multiplex PCR reads and lists one entry per CDR3 protein. This sample yields around 340,000 distinct CDR3 sequences, of which approximately 16% are seen a single time; roughly a third belongs to the top ten. The sequencing input was blood. Receptor source: a young man with Graves' hyperthyroidism.

This clonotype was counted at least ten times. The V gene is TRBV11-2, the J gene TRBJ1-1; possible D gene TRBD1, 5 bases. This CDR3 is built from 13 residues. Germline-derived CDR1 and CDR2 are SGHAT and FQNNGV. Trimming cost V 1 base and J 4 bases, with 7 bases left between them. This CDR3 reads CASSLAGFTEAFF. Written as DNA, the CDR3 is TGTGCCAGCAGCTTAGCAGGGTTCACTGAAGCTTTCTTT.

This clonotype was recorded many times. The chain uses TRBV24-1 and TRBJ2-7; the match to TRBD2 covers 15 bases. The CDR3 is 15 amino acids. Germline CDR1 reads KGHDR; CDR2 reads SFDVKD. The trim removed 7 bases at V and 7 bases at J, leaving 7 bases unmatched. The CDR3 DNA reads as TGTGCCACCAGCGACGGACTAGCGGGAGGGGAAGAGCAGTACTTC. It encodes CATSDGLAGGEEQYF.

In this sample, this clonotype turned up many times. The genes are TRBV15 and TRBJ1-1, with D possibly matching TRBD1 (5 bases). The CDR3 sequence is 13 residues long. Trimming cost V 4 bases and J 4 bases, with 10 bases left between them. The germline V gene has CDR1 LNHNV and CDR2 YYDKDF (reference sequence). The CDR3 DNA reads as TGTGCCACCAGCACAGGGTCCGGCACTGAAGCTTTCTTT. It specifies CATSTGSGTEAFF.

This clonotype was recorded at least ten times. V gene TRBV12-3 or TRBV12-4 combines with J gene TRBJ1-1; 9 bases are shared with TRBD1. CDR3 length: 15 amino acids. V dropped 6 bases and J dropped 1; count of bases not matched to a gene: 6. The chain's CDR3 is CASSRTGQGNTEAFF. CDR3 coding DNA: TGTGCCAGCAGCCGCACGGGACAGGGGAACACTGAAGCTTTCTTT.

The genes are TRBV19 and TRBJ2-3; D not certain. This CDR3 has 14 residues. Germline CDR1 and CDR2: LNHDA and SQIVND (reference sequence). V gave up 6 bases and J gave up 0 bases, with 10 bases separating them. For the CDR3, the DNA is TGTGCCAGTAGGGCTAGAACTAGCACAGATACGCAGTATTTT. Translated, it gives CASRARTSTDTQYF.

V and J are TRBV6-1 and TRBJ2-1; D is possibly TRBD2 (5 bases). V lost 8 bases and J 2 bases, leaving 19 bases between the germline ends. The CDR3 contains 16 residues. CDR1 and CDR2 from the germline V gene are MNHNS and SASEGT. CDR3 DNA sequence: TGTGCCAGCCCCCCCTCGGGGAGCAGCCCCTACAATGAGCAGTTCTTC. Its protein is CASPPSGSSPYNEQFF.

This clonotype was seen many times. The junction and the germline gene differ at one end; a read error may be behind it. The chain employs TRBV30 and TRBJ1-5; D ambiguous. CDR3 length: 12 amino acids. Germline assignment: CDR1 GTSNPN and CDR2 SVGIG (reference sequence). Here the CDR3 reads CAWSGGSGPEHF. The CDR3 DNA reads TGTGCCTGGAGTGGAGGGTCCGGGCCCGAGCATTTT.

This clonotype has at least ten counts. The J gene is TRBJ2-7, the V gene TRBV5-6; D gene unclear. The CDR3 runs to 12 residues. The germline gives CDR1 SGHDT, CDR2 YYEEEE. V was clipped by 3 bases and J by 2 bases, with 6 bases between them. The CDR3 spells CASSSATYEQYF. CDR3 DNA sequence: TGTGCCAGCAGCTCGGCGACCTACGAGCAGTACTTC.

In DNA form, the CDR3 reads TGTGCCAGCAGTGAAGTACTGGTGGGGAATTCACCCCTCCACTTT. Translated, it gives CASSEVLVGNSPLHF. This chain links TRBV6-1 with TRBJ1-6; D remains unclear. Germline-derived CDR1 and CDR2 are MNHNS and SASEGT. The CDR3 totals 15 residues. The germline V and J ends were trimmed by 1 base and 7 bases, with 11 bases remaining between them.

V gene TRBV20-1 combines with J gene TRBJ1-1; maybe TRBD1 (5 bases). Germline V gives CDR1 DFQATT, CDR2 SNEGSKA (reference sequence). This CDR3 has 12 residues. V was trimmed by 4 bases and J by 7 bases, leaving 13 bases between them. The CDR3 here is CSAKAGAGEAFF. The CDR3 bases are TGCAGTGCTAAGGCCGGGGCCGGTGAAGCTTTCTTT.

This clonotype was seen repeatedly, ten times or more. The genes are TRBV9 and TRBJ2-1, with 7 positions matching TRBD1. The CDR3 runs to 16 residues. Germline CDR1 reads SGDLS; CDR2 reads YYNGEE. The J segment lost 8 bases and the V segment lost 3 bases, leaving 14 bases of the junction unmatched. CDR3 protein: CASSGNRGRFLDEQFF. CDR3 in DNA: TGTGCCAGCAGCGGAAACAGGGGACGCTTCCTGGATGAGCAGTTCTTC.

This sequence joins TRBV3-1 and TRBJ1-1, with a weak D call TRBD1 (6 bases). The germline V gene has CDR1 LGHDT and CDR2 YNNKEL (reference sequence). CDR3 size: 14 residues. Trimming took off 2 bases at V and 3 bases at J, with 10 bases between the two ends. The CDR3 protein is CASSQRQADTEAFF. CDR3 DNA sequence: TGTGCCAGCAGCCAAAGACAGGCTGACACTGAAGCTTTCTTT.

The V call is TRBV7-8, the J call TRBJ2-7; perhaps TRBD2 as D (6 bases). The CDR3 contains 14 residues. The V end was cut by 0 bases, the J end by 5 bases, with 11 bases between. The germline V gene has CDR1 SGHVS and CDR2 FQNEAQ. The CDR3 coding sequence is TGTGCCAGCAGCTTAGCGGGGACTCTTCACGAGCAGTACTTC. It translates to CASSLAGTLHEQYF.

This clonotype was found a few times. The chain has TRBV19 and TRBJ2-3, with 7 bases matching TRBD2. The V segment lost 8 bases and the J segment 6 bases; nucleotides outside the gene matches: 11. Germline loops: CDR1 LNHDA, CDR2 SQIVND (reference sequence). This CDR3 region has 14 residues. The CDR3 sequence is CASLADTASDTQYF. As DNA, the CDR3 is TGTGCCAGTCTAGCGGACACCGCTTCGGATACGCAGTATTTT.

This clonotype was detected once. The rearrangement uses TRBV19 and TRBJ1-1; D perhaps matches TRBD1 (5 bases). CDR1 LNHDA and CDR2 SQIVND come from the germline V gene (reference sequence). This CDR3 is built from 13 residues. V lost 6 bases and J lost 5, with 13 bases in between. This CDR3 is CASSPTVATEAFF. The CDR3 DNA reads TGTGCCAGTAGCCCGACAGTGGCGACTGAAGCTTTCTTT.

There are many counts of this clonotype. The chain employs TRBV3-1 and TRBJ2-5; 8 nucleotides agree with TRBD1. The germline gives CDR1 LGHDT, CDR2 YNNKEL (reference sequence). V was pared by 4 bases and J by 5 bases, with 6 bases of the junction left unmatched. The CDR3 has 14 amino acids. The CDR3 sequence: CASSRQGSPETQYF. In DNA form, the CDR3 reads TGTGCCAGCAGCCGACAGGGGAGTCCGGAGACCCAGTACTTC.

This clonotype came up many times. The gene calls are TRBV20-1 and TRBJ2-1, with TRBD2 matching 12 bases. Germline CDR1 DFQATT, CDR2 SNEGSKA (reference sequence). J gave up 5 bases and V 5 bases, and 7 bases lay outside the gene matches. The CDR3 is 15 amino acids. Written as DNA, the CDR3 is TGCAGTGCTCCGACCCTAGCGGGAGGGCACAATGAGCAGTTCTTC. This sequence encodes CSAPTLAGGHNEQFF.

This chain connects TRBV11-2 to TRBJ1-3; no clear D. Germline V gene sequence: CDR1 SGHAT, CDR2 FQNNGV. V lost 0 bases, J lost 4 bases, and 10 bases lay in between. This CDR3 is 15 amino acids long. CDR3 amino acids: CASSLDGGRGNTIYF. The DNA for the CDR3 is TGTGCCAGCAGCTTAGATGGCGGCAGAGGAAACACCATATATTTT.

This clonotype was counted many times. J is TRBJ1-1 and V is TRBV18; D remains unclear. The length of the CDR3 is 17 residues. The germline CDR1 and CDR2 sequences are KGHSH and LQKENI. V lost 2 bases, J lost 0 bases, and 16 bases lay in between. The CDR3 sequence is CASSPMASGGMNTEAFF. The CDR3 DNA sequence: TGTGCCAGCTCACCAATGGCTTCAGGAGGGATGAACACTGAAGCTTTCTTT.